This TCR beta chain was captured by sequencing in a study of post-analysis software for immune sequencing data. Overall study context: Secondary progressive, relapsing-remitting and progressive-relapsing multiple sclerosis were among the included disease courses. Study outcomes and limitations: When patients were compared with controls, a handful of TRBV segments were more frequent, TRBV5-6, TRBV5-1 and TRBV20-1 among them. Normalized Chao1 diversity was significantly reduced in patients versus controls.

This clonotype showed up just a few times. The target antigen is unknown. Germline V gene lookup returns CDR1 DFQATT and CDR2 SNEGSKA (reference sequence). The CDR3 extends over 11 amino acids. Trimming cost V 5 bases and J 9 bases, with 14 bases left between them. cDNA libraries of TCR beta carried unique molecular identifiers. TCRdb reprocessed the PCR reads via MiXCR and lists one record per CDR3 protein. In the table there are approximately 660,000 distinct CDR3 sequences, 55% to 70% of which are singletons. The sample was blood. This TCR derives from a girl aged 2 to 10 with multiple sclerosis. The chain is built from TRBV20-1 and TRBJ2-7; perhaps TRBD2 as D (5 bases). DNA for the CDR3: TGCAGTGCTTCTGGGGAAGGGAGGCAGTACTTC. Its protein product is CSASGEGRQYF.